The 21 T cell receptor beta chains presented below share a single source sample, sequenced in a study of T cells after posttransplantation cyclophosphamide. Treatment was busulfan-fludarabine conditioning, a marrow graft, and cyclophosphamide on days +3 and +4. Repertoires were generated with immunoSEQ multiplex PCR, while TCRdb's copy carries only in-frame clones and drops some. The table lists about 43,000 clones, around 91% of them singletons, with 2% to 3% in the top ten. The sample here was PBMCs, taken just over 60 days after allogeneic stem cell transplant with posttransplant cyclophosphamide. These receptors were obtained from a male patient in his sixties or seventies who received an allogeneic stem cell transplant from a related donor and was CMV-positive. Some T cells may be graft donor cells.

This rearrangement joins TRBV6-1 to TRBJ1-5; 9 nucleotides line up with TRBD1. The germline V gene has CDR1 MNHNS and CDR2 SASEGT. The CDR3 spans 19 residues. Trimming removed 4 bases from V and 0 bases from J; junction bases left unmatched: 13. The CDR3 DNA sequence: TGTGCCAGCAGTGTAGGAAGCACCGGGACAGGGAATAGCAATCAGCCCCAGCATTTT. Translating it yields CASSVGSTGTGNSNQPQHF.

The chain has TRBV27 and TRBJ2-1; tentatively, D is TRBD1 (5 bases). The CDR3 runs 14 residues. Germline loops: CDR1 MNHEY, CDR2 SMNVEV (reference sequence). The V and J ends lost 4 bases and 9 bases respectively, with 16 bases between them. The CDR3 here is CASSWGRTTGEQFF. DNA of the CDR3: TGTGCCAGCAGTTGGGGCAGGACCACGGGTGAGCAGTTCTTC.

The chain carries TRBV7-9 and TRBJ2-5; 11 bases align to TRBD2. Germline loops: CDR1 SEHNR, CDR2 FQNEAQ (reference sequence). The V and J ends lost 5 bases and 4 bases, in that order; junction bases with no gene match: 9. The CDR3 is 16 amino acids. The CDR3 loop reads CASSPPGLAALETQYF. For the CDR3, the DNA is TGTGCCAGCAGCCCCCCGGGACTAGCGGCCTTAGAGACCCAGTACTTC.

The rearrangement joins TRBV11-2 to TRBJ2-3; 8 nucleotides match TRBD2. The CDR3 extends over 12 amino acids. With V trimmed by 2 bases and J by 13 bases, 5 bases remained unmatched. Germline V gene sequence: CDR1 SGHAT, CDR2 FQNNGV. CDR3 DNA sequence: TGTGCCAGCAGCTTATCCCTAGCGGGCGAGTATTTT. Protein sequence: CASSLSLAGEYF.

This chain links TRBV2 with TRBJ1-1, with no clear D. This CDR3 has 14 amino acids. CDR1 and CDR2 (germline): SNHLY, FYNNEI. The ends were cut back, 7 bases at V and 7 bases at J, with 19 bases in the middle. In DNA, the CDR3 is TGTGCCAGCACCTCCGATCTGGGTCGGGGTGAAGCTTTCTTT. It is translated as CASTSDLGRGEAFF.

V gene TRBV7-6 combines with J gene TRBJ2-3, with 11 nucleotides matching TRBD2. CDR1 and CDR2 (germline): SGHVS, FNYEAQ. The CDR3 sequence is 17 residues long. Trimming removed 1 base from V and 6 bases from J; junction bases left unmatched: 9. CDR3 protein: CASSLGILAGGVDTQYF. As DNA, the CDR3 is TGTGCCAGCAGCTTAGGAATTCTAGCGGGGGGCGTTGATACGCAGTATTTT.

J is TRBJ2-2 and V is TRBV5-1; TRBD2 might be the D (6 bases). This CDR3 contains 14 residues. Germline V gene data show CDR1 as SGHRS and CDR2 as YFSETQ. The V gene lost 5 bases and the J gene lost 0 bases, with 8 bases spanning the gap. The CDR3 DNA sequence: TGCGCCAGCAGAGCGGGTACGAACACCGGGGAGCTGTTTTTT. Amino acid sequence: CASRAGTNTGELFF.

V gene TRBV7-2 combines with J gene TRBJ1-6; D ambiguous. This CDR3 is 14 amino acids long. Germline assignment: CDR1 SGHTA and CDR2 FQGNSA. V gave up 7 bases and J gave up 9 bases, with 16 bases separating them. CDR3 DNA: TGTGCCAGCACTCTGAGTTCCGGAGGTTCACCCCTCCACTTT. It encodes CASTLSSGGSPLHF.

V gene TRBV19 combines with J gene TRBJ2-5; D remains ambiguous. Trimming took off 8 bases at V and 4 bases at J, with 11 bases between the two ends. The germline V gene encodes CDR1 LNHDA and CDR2 SQIVND (reference sequence). The length of the CDR3 is 12 residues. CDR3 DNA sequence: TGTGCCAGTCGAGGAGCTCTAGAGACCCAGTACTTC. Its protein is CASRGALETQYF.

The CDR3, as DNA: TGCGCCAGCAGCTCAAGTACAGGCTATGGCTACACCTTC. Its protein product is CASSSSTGYGYTF. The genes are TRBV10-1 and TRBJ1-2; a weak D match, TRBD1 (5 bases). CDR3 length: 13 amino acids. V lost 6 bases and J lost 4, with 12 bases in between. Germline V gene sequence: CDR1 WNHNN, CDR2 SYGVQD (reference sequence).

V and J are TRBV7-9 and TRBJ2-5, with D possibly matching TRBD2 (5 bases). Per the germline V gene, CDR1 is SEHNR and CDR2 is FQNEAQ (reference sequence). The length of the CDR3 is 11 residues. Trimming shortened V by 4 bases and J by 5 bases, and 5 bases separated the two germline ends. CDR3 nucleotide sequence: TGTGCCAGCAGCTCGGGGGAGACCCAGTACTTC. Encoded protein: CASSSGETQYF.

This chain connects TRBV6-4 to TRBJ1-4; possibly TRBD1 for D (6 bases). The V end lost 6 bases, the J end lost 4 bases, and 18 bases lay between the germline ends. Germline CDR1 and CDR2: MRHNA and SNTAGT. The CDR3 runs 16 residues. In DNA form, the CDR3 reads TGTGCCAGCAGCGACGCAGGGGTTCATGGTAATGAAAAACTGTTTTTT. Protein sequence: CASSDAGVHGNEKLFF.

V and J are TRBV9 and TRBJ1-3; the D is unclear. The CDR3 runs 17 residues. CDR1 is SGDLS, CDR2 YYNGEE, per germline. Trimming left V 3 bases short and J 0 bases short, with 16 bases between. DNA of the CDR3: TGTGCCAGCAGCGCCGAGGCAGCGGGCAGCTCTGGAAACACCATATATTTT. Translation gives CASSAEAAGSSGNTIYF.

The chain couples TRBV6-1 to TRBJ1-2; no clear D gene. V lost 6 bases and J lost 6, with 5 bases in between. Germline V gene lookup returns CDR1 MNHNS and CDR2 SASEGT. This CDR3 is built from 10 residues. CDR3 in DNA: TGTGCCAGCAGAGCGAATGGCTACACCTTC. It translates to CASRANGYTF.

J is TRBJ2-7 and V is TRBV29-1; D is uncertain. Germline values: CDR1 SQVTM, CDR2 ANQGSEA. The germline V and J ends were trimmed by 7 bases and 0 bases, with 7 bases remaining between them. The CDR3 is 11 amino acids. Here the CDR3 DNA reads TGCAGCGGTAGGAGCTCCTACGAGCAGTACTTC. Amino acids: CSGRSSYEQYF.

The V gene is TRBV9, the J gene TRBJ2-2; 8 bases match TRBD1. The CDR3 runs 17 residues. Germline V lookup: CDR1 SGDLS, CDR2 YYNGEE. V shed 4 bases, J shed 4 bases, and the junction held 12 bases outside the gene matches. The CDR3 nucleotides are TGTGCCAGCAGCCCACGACAGGACAGGGAATCCACCGGGGAGCTGTTTTTT. Protein product: CASSPRQDRESTGELFF.

The chain links TRBV7-9 to TRBJ1-3; D possibly corresponds to TRBD1 (5 bases). CDR3 length equals 15 residues. The germline V and J ends were trimmed by 1 base and 6 bases, with 13 bases remaining between them. Germline V gene data show CDR1 as SEHNR and CDR2 as FQNEAQ (reference sequence). The CDR3 sequence is CASSLERGWENTIYF. In DNA form, the CDR3 reads TGTGCCAGCAGCTTAGAAAGGGGCTGGGAAAACACCATATATTTT.

This sequence joins TRBV27 and TRBJ1-2, with D possibly being TRBD1 (5 bases). There are 14 residues in the CDR3. Looked up from germline, CDR1 is MNHEY and CDR2 is SMNVEV (reference sequence). Trimming shortened V by 5 bases and J by 6 bases, and 16 bases separated the two germline ends. The CDR3 nucleotides read TGTGCCAGCAGTCCACGGAGCCAGGGTCATGGCTACACCTTC. Translation gives CASSPRSQGHGYTF.

This chain uses TRBV4-1 with TRBJ1-1; 7 bases map to TRBD1. The CDR3 contains 16 residues. The germline V gene has CDR1 MGHRA and CDR2 YSYEKL. V lost 8 bases and J lost 0; bases outside the gene matches: 12. Here the CDR3 reads CASRYEGAGVNTEAFF. CDR3 in DNA: TGCGCCAGCCGCTACGAGGGGGCTGGTGTGAACACTGAAGCTTTCTTT.

This clone occurred once. The CDR3 spells CAKTSGGIPGGTGELFF. The CDR3 region has the DNA TGTGCCAAGACTAGCGGGGGCATCCCAGGGGGCACCGGGGAGCTGTTTTTT. The rearrangement links TRBV2 to TRBJ2-2; TRBD2 aligns across 12 bases. The germline gives CDR1 SNHLY, CDR2 FYNNEI. The CDR3 consists of 17 residues. Germline trimming cut 10 bases from V and 4 bases from J; bases unmatched to any gene: 13.

The V and J genes are TRBV5-6 and TRBJ2-5; 7 bases are shared with TRBD1. J was trimmed by 2 bases and V by 5 bases; bases with no gene match: 6. The CDR3 has 14 residues. Looked up from germline, CDR1 is SGHDT and CDR2 is YYEEEE. The DNA for the CDR3 is TGTGCCAGCAGAATCATGACAGGGCAAGAGACCCAGTACTTC. Protein product: CASRIMTGQETQYF. Combining the CDR3 with reference TRBV5-6 and TRBJ2-5 gives the whole variable domain DAGVTQSPTHLIKTRGQQVTLRCSPKSGHDTVSWYQQALGQGPQFIFQYYEEEERQRGNFPDRFSGHQFPNYSSELNVNALLLGDSALYLCASRIMTGQETQYFGPGTRLLVL.